Below are 2 T cell receptor beta chains sequenced from a single sample in a study of T cell responses to AZD1222 COVID-19 vaccine. Here immunoSEQ multiplex PCR was the method, and the copy in TCRdb shows in-frame clones only, minus some. The table lists 150,000 to 200,000 clones, 80% to 95% of them singletons. Material: peripheral blood, obtained on day 0 of AZD1222 vaccination. The receptors originated from an adult in good health.

The chain recombines TRBV5-6 with TRBJ1-2; 7 bases align to TRBD1. V shed 5 bases, J shed 6 bases, and the junction held 7 bases outside the gene matches. From germline, CDR1 is SGHDT and CDR2 YYEEEE. The CDR3 has 13 residues. The CDR3 loop reads CASRKQGYDGYTF. The CDR3 coding sequence is TGTGCCAGCAGAAAACAGGGGTACGATGGCTACACCTTC.

This chain's CDR3 is CASSLASGFNQPQHF. CDR3 nucleotide sequence: TGTGCCAGCAGCTTAGCTTCTGGATTCAATCAGCCCCAGCATTTT. The chain has TRBV7-2 and TRBJ1-5; no reliable D call. CDR3 length: 15 residues. Germline V CDR1 and CDR2: SGHTA, FQGNSA. Trimming shortened V by 0 bases and J by 3 bases, and 9 bases separated the two germline ends.